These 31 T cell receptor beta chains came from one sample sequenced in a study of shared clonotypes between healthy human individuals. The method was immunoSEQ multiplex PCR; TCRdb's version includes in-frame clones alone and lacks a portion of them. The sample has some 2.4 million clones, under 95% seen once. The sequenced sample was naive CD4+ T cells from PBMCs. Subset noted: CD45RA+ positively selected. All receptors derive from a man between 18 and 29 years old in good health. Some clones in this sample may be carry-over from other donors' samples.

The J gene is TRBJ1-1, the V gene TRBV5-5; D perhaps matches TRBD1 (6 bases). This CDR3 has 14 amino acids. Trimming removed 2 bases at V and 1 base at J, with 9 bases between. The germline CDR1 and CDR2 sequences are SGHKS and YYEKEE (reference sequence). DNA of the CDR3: TGTGCCAGCAGCTTTGGAGGGGGGAACACTGAAGCTTTCTTT. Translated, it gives CASSFGGGNTEAFF.

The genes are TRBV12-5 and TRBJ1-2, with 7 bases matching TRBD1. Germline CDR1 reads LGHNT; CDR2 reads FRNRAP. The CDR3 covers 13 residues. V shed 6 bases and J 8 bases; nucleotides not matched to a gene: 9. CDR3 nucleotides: TGTGCTAGTGGGTGGGACAGTTTCCGCGGCTACACCTTC. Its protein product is CASGWDSFRGYTF.

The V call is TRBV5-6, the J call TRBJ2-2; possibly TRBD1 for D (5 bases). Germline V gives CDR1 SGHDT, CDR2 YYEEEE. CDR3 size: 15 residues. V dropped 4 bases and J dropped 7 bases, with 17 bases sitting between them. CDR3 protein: CASSRKFWGVGELFF. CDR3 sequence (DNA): TGTGCCAGCAGCCGCAAATTCTGGGGCGTCGGGGAGCTGTTTTTT.

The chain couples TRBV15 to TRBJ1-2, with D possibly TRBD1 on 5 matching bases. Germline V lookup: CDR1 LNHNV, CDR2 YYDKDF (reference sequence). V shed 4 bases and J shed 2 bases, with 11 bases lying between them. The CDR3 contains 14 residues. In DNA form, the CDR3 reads TGTGCCACCAGCACCGACCGGGGGAACTATGGCTACACCTTC. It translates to CATSTDRGNYGYTF.

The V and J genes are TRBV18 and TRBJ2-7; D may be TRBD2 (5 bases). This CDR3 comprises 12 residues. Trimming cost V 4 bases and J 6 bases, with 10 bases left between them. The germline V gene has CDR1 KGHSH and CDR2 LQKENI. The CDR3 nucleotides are TGTGCCAGCTCACGACCTGCGGGCGAGCAGTACTTC. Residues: CASSRPAGEQYF.

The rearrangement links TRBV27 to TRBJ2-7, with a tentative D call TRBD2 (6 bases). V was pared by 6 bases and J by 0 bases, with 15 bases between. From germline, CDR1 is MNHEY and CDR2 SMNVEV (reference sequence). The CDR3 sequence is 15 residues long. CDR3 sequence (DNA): TGTGCCAGCAGACCCTGGACTACGCTCTCCTACGAGCAGTACTTC. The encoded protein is CASRPWTTLSYEQYF.

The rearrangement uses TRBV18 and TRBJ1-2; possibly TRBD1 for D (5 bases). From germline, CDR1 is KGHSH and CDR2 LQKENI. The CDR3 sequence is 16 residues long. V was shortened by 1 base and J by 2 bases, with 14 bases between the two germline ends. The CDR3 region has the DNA TGTGCCAGCTCACCACTCGAAGGGACGCCAAACTATGGCTACACCTTC. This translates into CASSPLEGTPNYGYTF.

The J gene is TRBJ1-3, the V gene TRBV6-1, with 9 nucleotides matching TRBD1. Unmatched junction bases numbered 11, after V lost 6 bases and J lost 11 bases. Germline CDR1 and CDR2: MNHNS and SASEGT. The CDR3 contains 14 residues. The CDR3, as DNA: TGTGCCAGCAGGAGACAGGGGGATAAGGCGGCCATATATTTT. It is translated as CASRRQGDKAAIYF.

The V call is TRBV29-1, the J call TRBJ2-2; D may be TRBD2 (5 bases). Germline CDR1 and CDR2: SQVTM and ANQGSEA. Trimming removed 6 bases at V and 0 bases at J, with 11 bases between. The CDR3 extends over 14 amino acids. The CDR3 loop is CSVLRGTNTGELFF. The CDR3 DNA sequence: TGCAGCGTCTTAAGAGGGACGAACACCGGGGAGCTGTTTTTT.

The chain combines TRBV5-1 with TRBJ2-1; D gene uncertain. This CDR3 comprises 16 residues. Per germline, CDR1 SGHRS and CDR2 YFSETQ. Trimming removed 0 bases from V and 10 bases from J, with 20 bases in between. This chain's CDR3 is CASSLVEVGSAGEQFF. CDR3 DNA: TGCGCCAGCAGCTTGGTTGAAGTCGGCTCCGCCGGAGAGCAGTTCTTC.

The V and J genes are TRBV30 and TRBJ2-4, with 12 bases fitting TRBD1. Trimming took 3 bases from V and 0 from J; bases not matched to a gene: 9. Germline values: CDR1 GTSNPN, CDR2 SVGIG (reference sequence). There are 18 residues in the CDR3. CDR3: CAWRSGTGGLLAKNIQYF. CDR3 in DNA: TGTGCCTGGAGGTCTGGGACAGGGGGCCTCCTAGCCAAAAACATTCAGTACTTC.

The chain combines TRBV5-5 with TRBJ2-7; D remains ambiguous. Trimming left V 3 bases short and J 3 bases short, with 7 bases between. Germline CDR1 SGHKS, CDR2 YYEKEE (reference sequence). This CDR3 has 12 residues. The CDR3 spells CASSWTRYEQYF. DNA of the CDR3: TGTGCCAGCAGCTGGACCCGCTACGAGCAGTACTTC. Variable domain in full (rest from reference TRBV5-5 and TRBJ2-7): DAGVTQSPTHLIKTRGQQVTLRCSPISGHKSVSWYQQVLGQGPQFIFQYYEKEERGRGNFPDRFSARQFPNYSSELNVNALLLGDSALYLCASSWTRYEQYFGPGTRLTVT.

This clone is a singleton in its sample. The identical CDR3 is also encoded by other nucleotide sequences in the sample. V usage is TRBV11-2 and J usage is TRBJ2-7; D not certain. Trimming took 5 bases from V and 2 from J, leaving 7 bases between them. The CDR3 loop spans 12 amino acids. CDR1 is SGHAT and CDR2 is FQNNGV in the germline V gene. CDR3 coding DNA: TGTGCCAGCAGCCCAGACACCTACGAGCAGTACTTC. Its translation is CASSPDTYEQYF.

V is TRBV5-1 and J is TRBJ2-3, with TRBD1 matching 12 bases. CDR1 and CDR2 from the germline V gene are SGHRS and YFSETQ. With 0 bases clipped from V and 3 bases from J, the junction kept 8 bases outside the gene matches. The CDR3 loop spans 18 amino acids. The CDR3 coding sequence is TGCGCCAGCAGCTTGGATGGGACAGGGGGCGCCTTAACAGATACGCAGTATTTT. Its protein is CASSLDGTGGALTDTQYF.

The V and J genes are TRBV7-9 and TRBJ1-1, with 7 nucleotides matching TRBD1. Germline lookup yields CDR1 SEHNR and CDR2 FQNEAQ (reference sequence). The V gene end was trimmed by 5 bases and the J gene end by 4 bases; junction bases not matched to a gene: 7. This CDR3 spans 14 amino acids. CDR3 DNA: TGTGCCAGCAGCAACGACAGGGCAGGCACTGAAGCTTTCTTT. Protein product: CASSNDRAGTEAFF.

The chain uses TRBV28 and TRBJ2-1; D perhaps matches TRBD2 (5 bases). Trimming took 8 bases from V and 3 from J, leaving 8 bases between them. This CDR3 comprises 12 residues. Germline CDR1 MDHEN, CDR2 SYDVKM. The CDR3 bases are TGTGCCAGCGGGAGTCTCTACAATGAGCAGTTCTTC. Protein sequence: CASGSLYNEQFF.

CDR3 protein: CAISTAGTVIQPQHF. The CDR3 coding sequence is TGTGCCATCAGTACAGCCGGGACAGTGATCCAGCCCCAGCATTTT. This chain uses TRBV10-3 with TRBJ1-5, with 7 bases aligning to TRBD1. Germline CDR1 and CDR2: ENHRY and SYGVKD. CDR3 length equals 15 residues. V lost 5 bases to trimming and J lost 7 bases; unmatched junction nucleotides: 11.

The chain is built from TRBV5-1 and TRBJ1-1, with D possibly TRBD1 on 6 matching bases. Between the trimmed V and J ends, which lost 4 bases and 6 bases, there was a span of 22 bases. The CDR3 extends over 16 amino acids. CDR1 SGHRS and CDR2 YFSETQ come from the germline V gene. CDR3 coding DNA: TGCGCCAGCAGCCCCCCGGGGGGCGCCGGAGATTCTGAAGCTTTCTTT. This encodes CASSPPGGAGDSEAFF.

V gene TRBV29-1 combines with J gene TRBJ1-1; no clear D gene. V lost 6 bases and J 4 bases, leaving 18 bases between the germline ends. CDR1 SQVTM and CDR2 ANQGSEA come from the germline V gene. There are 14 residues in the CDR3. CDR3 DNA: TGCAGCGTAGGTCAATCGGGAGGAGTCACTGAAGCTTTCTTT. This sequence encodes CSVGQSGGVTEAFF. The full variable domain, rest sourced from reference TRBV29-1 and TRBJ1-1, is SAVISQKPSRDICQRGTSLTIQCQVDSQVTMMFWYRQQPGQSLTLIATANQGSEATYESGFVIDKFPISRPNLTFSTLTVSNMSPEDSSIYLCSVGQSGGVTEAFFGQGTRLTVV.

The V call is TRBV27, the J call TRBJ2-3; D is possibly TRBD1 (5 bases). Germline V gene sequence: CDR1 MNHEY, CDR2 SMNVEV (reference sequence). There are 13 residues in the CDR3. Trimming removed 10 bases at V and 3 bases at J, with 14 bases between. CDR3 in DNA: TGTGCCACCAGGGTCGCACGAACAGATACGCAGTATTTT. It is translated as CATRVARTDTQYF.

Written as DNA, the CDR3 is TGTGCCAGCAGCTTCAGCGGGAGTACCTACAATGAGCAGTTCTTC. This translates into CASSFSGSTYNEQFF. This rearrangement joins TRBV5-6 to TRBJ2-1; 8 nucleotides align to TRBD2. In germline, CDR1 is SGHDT, CDR2 YYEEEE. J was trimmed by 2 bases and V by 2 bases; bases with no gene match: 3. The CDR3 sequence is 15 residues long.

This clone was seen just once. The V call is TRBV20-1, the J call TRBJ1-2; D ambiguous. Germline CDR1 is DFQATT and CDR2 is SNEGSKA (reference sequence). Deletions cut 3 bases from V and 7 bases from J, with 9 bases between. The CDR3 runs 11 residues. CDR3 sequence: CSASIRAGYTF. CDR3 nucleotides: TGCAGTGCTAGTATTAGGGCTGGCTACACCTTC.

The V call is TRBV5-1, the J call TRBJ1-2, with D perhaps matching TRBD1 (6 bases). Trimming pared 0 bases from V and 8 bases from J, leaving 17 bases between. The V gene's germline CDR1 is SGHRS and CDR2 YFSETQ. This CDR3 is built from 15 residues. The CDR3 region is CASSLAMDSLKGYTF. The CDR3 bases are TGCGCCAGCAGCTTGGCCATGGACAGTCTAAAAGGCTACACCTTC. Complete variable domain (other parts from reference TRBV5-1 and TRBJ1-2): KAGVTQTPRYLIKTRGQQVTLSCSPISGHRSVSWYQQTPGQGLQFLFEYFSETQRNKGNFPGRFSGRQFSNSRSEMNVSTLELGDSALYLCASSLAMDSLKGYTFGSGTRLTVV.

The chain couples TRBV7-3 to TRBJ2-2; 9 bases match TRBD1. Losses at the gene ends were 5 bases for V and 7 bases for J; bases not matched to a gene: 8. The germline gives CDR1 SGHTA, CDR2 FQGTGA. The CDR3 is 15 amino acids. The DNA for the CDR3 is TGTGCCAGCAGCCCCGGGACAGGGAGGAACGGGGAGCTGTTTTTT. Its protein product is CASSPGTGRNGELFF.

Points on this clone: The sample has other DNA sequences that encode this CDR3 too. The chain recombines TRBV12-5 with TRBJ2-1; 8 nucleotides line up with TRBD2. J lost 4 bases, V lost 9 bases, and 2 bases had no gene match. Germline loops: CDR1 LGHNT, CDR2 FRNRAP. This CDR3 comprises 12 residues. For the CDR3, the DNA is TGTGCTAGCGGGAGGGGTTACAATGAGCAGTTCTTC. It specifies CASGRGYNEQFF.

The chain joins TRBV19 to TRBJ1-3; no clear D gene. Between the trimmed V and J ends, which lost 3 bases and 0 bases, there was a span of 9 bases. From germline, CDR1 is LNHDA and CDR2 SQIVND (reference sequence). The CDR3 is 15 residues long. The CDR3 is CASSILGDSGNTIYF. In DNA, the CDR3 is TGTGCCAGTAGTATTCTCGGAGACTCTGGAAACACCATATATTTT. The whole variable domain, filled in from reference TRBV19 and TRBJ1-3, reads DGGITQSPKYLFRKEGQNVTLSCEQNLNHDAMYWYRQDPGQGLRLIYYSQIVNDFQKGDIAEGYSVSREKKESFPLTVTSAQKNPTAFYLCASSILGDSGNTIYFGEGSWLTVV.

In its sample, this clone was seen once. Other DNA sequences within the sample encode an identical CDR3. CDR3 bases: TGTGCCAGCAGCGTCGCCGGGACTAGCGGGGAGACCCAGTACTTC. It codes for CASSVAGTSGETQYF. The gene calls are TRBV9 and TRBJ2-5; 12 bases line up with TRBD2. The germline V gene has CDR1 SGDLS and CDR2 YYNGEE. J lost 5 bases, V lost 2 bases, and 4 bases had no gene match. This CDR3 comprises 15 residues. Using reference TRBV9 and TRBJ2-5 for the parts outside the CDR3, the full variable domain is DSGVTQTPKHLITATGQRVTLRCSPRSGDLSVYWYQQSLDQGLQFLIQYYNGEERAKGNILERFSAQQFPDLHSELNLSSLELGDSALYFCASSVAGTSGETQYFGPGTRLLVL.

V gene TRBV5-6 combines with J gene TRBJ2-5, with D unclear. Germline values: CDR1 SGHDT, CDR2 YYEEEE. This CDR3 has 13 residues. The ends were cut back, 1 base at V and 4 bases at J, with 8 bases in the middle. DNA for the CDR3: TGTGCCAGCAGCTTGCCCCCAGGAGAGACCCAGTACTTC. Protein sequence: CASSLPPGETQYF.

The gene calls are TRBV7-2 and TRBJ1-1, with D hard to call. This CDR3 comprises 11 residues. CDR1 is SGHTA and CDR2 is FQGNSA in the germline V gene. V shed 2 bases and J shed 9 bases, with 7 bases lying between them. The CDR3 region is CASSLRRQAFF. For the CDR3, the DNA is TGTGCCAGCAGCTTAAGAAGACAAGCTTTCTTT. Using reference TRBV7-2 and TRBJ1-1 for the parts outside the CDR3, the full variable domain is GAGVSQSPSNKVTEKGKDVELRCDPISGHTALYWYRQSLGQGLEFLIYFQGNSAPDKSGLPSDRFSAERTGGSVSTLTIQRTQQEDSAVYLCASSLRRQAFFGQGTRLTVV.

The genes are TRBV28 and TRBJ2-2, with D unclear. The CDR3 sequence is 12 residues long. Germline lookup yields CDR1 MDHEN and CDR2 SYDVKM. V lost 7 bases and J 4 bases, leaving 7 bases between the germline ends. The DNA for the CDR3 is TGTGCCAGCACCTTGGCCACCGGGGAGCTGTTTTTT. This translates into CASTLATGELFF.

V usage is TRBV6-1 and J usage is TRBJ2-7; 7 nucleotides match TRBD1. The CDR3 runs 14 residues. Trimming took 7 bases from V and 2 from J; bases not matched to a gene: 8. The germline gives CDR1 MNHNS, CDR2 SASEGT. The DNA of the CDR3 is TGTGCCAGCATTTACCGACAGGGCCCCTACGAGCAGTACTTC. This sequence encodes CASIYRQGPYEQYF.